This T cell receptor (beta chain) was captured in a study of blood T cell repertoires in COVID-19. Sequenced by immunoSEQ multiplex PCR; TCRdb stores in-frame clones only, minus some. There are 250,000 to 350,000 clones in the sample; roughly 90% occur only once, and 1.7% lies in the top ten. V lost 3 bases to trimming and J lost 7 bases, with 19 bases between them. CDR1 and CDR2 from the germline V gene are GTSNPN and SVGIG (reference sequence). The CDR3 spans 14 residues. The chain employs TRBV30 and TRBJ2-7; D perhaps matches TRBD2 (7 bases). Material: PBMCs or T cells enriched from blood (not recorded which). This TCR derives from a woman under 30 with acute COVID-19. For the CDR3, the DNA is TGTGCCTGGAGACCTGGGGGGGCCTATAGAGAGCAGTACTTC. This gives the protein CAWRPGGAYREQYF.